The rows below give T cell receptor beta chains drawn from one sample of a study of T cell responses to AZD1222 COVID-19 vaccine. Libraries were prepared by immunoSEQ multiplex PCR; TCRdb keeps only in-frame clonotypes and omits some of them. The repertoire holds about 130,000 clones, with 90% to 95% as singletons. The sample here was peripheral blood, taken on day 0 of AZD1222 vaccination. The receptors here all came from an adult in good health. CDR3s include the opening cysteine and the closing phenylalanine or tryptophan. The D gene is left open where the match is weak. The listing skips clone size in some rows; elsewhere it reads once, few, many or a size class.

clone_size	d_call	v_call	cdr3_length	j_call	cdr3_nt	cdr3_aa
.	.	TRBV24-1	16	TRBJ2-3	TGTGCCACCAGTGATTTCGACCAGGGATGGACAGATACGCAGTATTTT	CATSDFDQGWTDTQYF
once	TRBD2	TRBV9	21	TRBJ2-2	TGTGCCAGCAGCGGAGGCACTCTCCTATCGGGAGGGCCGGGGAACACCGGGGAGCTGTTTTTT	CASSGGTLLSGGPGNTGELFF
.	TRBD2	TRBV19	14	TRBJ2-1	TGTGCCAGCCGGACTAGCGGGCCCTACAATGAGCAGTTCTTC	CASRTSGPYNEQFF
.	TRBD1	TRBV7-8	16	TRBJ1-6	TGTGCCAGCAGCTTAGCTGGTAGGACAGGGAGTTCACCCCTCCACTTT	CASSLAGRTGSSPLHF
.	.	TRBV27	13	TRBJ1-2	TGTGCCAGCAGTTTATCCTCAGGCTATGGCTACACCTTC	CASSLSSGYGYTF
.	.	TRBV6-2/TRBV6-3	13	TRBJ2-2	TGTGCCAGCAGTTACCCGACTACCGGGGAGCTGTTTTTT	CASSYPTTGELFF
.	TRBD2	TRBV2	15	TRBJ2-1	TGTGCCAGCAGTGACCTAGCGGGAGTTGGTAATGAGCAGTTCTTC	CASSDLAGVGNEQFF
.	TRBD1	TRBV7-8	13	TRBJ2-1	TGTGCCAGCAGCACCGGACAGGGGAATGAGCAGTTCTTC	CASSTGQGNEQFF
.	.	TRBV7-8	13	TRBJ1-1	TGTGCCAGCAGCTTAGAGGAGGGAAGGGAAGCTTTCTTT	CASSLEEGREAFF
.	TRBD2	TRBV4-3	15	TRBJ2-1	TGCGCCAGCAGCCTCGGACTAGCCTTCAACAATGAGCAGTTCTTC	CASSLGLAFNNEQFF
.	TRBD1	TRBV6-4	16	TRBJ2-2	TGTGCCAGCAGTCCCCTCGGGACAGCTAACACCGGGGAGCTGTTTTTT	CASSPLGTANTGELFF
.	.	TRBV19	12	TRBJ2-5	TGTGCCAGTAGTATAGATGGAGAGACCCAGTACTTC	CASSIDGETQYF
.	TRBD1	TRBV24-1	13	TRBJ2-1	TGTGCCACCAATGACCCCGACAGGGATGAGCAGTTCTTC	CATNDPDRDEQFF
.	.	TRBV4-3	12	TRBJ2-5	TGCGCCAGCAGTCGAGGCAGGGAGACCCAGTACTTC	CASSRGRETQYF
.	.	TRBV27	17	TRBJ1-1	TGTGCCAGCAGTTTCCTATCAATCGGGGCCGGGGGCACTGAAGCTTTCTTT	CASSFLSIGAGGTEAFF
.	TRBD1	TRBV27	15	TRBJ1-6	TGTGCCAGCAGTTTCGGACAGGGAAAGAATTCACCCCTCCACTTT	CASSFGQGKNSPLHF
once	.	TRBV19	12	TRBJ1-5	TGTGCCAGTACAGTCGGTCATCAGCCCCAGCATTTT	CASTVGHQPQHF
.	.	TRBV5-6	14	TRBJ1-2	TGTGCCAGCAGCCCCCTAAACAGGGCAGGCGGCTACACCTTC	CASSPLNRAGGYTF
.	.	TRBV7-2	15	TRBJ1-2	TGTGCCAGCAGCTTAAGAGGACCAGGGCTCTATGGCTACACCTTC	CASSLRGPGLYGYTF
.	TRBD1	TRBV4-1	15	TRBJ1-3	TGCGCCAGCAGCCTATTTCAGGGGGCTGGAAACACCATATATTTT	CASSLFQGAGNTIYF
.	TRBD2	TRBV28	16	TRBJ2-1	TGTGCCAGCAGTTTCCCGGGACTAGCGGGAGCCAATGAGCAGTTCTTC	CASSFPGLAGANEQFF
once	TRBD2	TRBV9	17	TRBJ2-7	TGTGCCAGCAGCCCCGGGACTAGCGGATATTACAACTACGAGCAGTACTTC	CASSPGTSGYYNYEQYF
.	.	TRBV19	13	TRBJ1-6	TGTGCCAGTAGTAACGGACGGAATTCACCCCTCCACTTT	CASSNGRNSPLHF
.	TRBD2	TRBV12-5	12	TRBJ2-7	TGTGCTAGTGGACAGCGGGAGGACGAGCAGTACTTC	CASGQREDEQYF
.	TRBD2	TRBV3-1/TRBV3-2	14	TRBJ2-1	TGTGCCAGCAGCCAAGTCCCTAGCGGGAATGAGCAGTTCTTC	CASSQVPSGNEQFF
.	.	TRBV6-5	15	TRBJ2-5	TGTGCCAGCAGGCCGGGTCAGGACAGACAAGAGACCCAGTACTTC	CASRPGQDRQETQYF
.	.	TRBV7-2	14	TRBJ2-7	TGTGCCAGCAGCTTAGCTCCAGGAACCTACGAGCAGTACTTC	CASSLAPGTYEQYF
.	.	TRBV20-1	11	TRBJ2-7	TGCAGTGCTAGAACAGGGACAGAGCAGTACTTC	CSARTGTEQYF
.	.	TRBV18	18	TRBJ1-3	TGTGCCAGCTCACCAGCCCGGCTGGCGGAGTCTTACGGAAACACCATATATTTT	CASSPARLAESYGNTIYF
.	.	TRBV27	14	TRBJ1-2	TGTGCCAGCAGTTTTGGGCAGCGACGGAATGGCTACACCTTC	CASSFGQRRNGYTF
.	.	TRBV10-3	15	TRBJ2-7	TGTGCCATCAGTGCACGACAGGCGGGGCCCTACGAGCAGTACTTC	CAISARQAGPYEQYF
.	.	TRBV24-1	17	TRBJ2-1	TGTGCCACCAGTGCCATAACCCCGTCCGGCTCCTACAATGAGCAGTTCTTC	CATSAITPSGSYNEQFF
.	TRBD1	TRBV30	14	TRBJ1-3	TGTGCCTGGAGTGGAGGACAGGGAGGAAACACCATATATTTT	CAWSGGQGGNTIYF
.	.	TRBV5-1	16	TRBJ2-2	TGCGCCAGCAGAGCCGCGGGCGCCGGGGTCACCGGGGAGCTGTTTTTT	CASRAAGAGVTGELFF
.	.	TRBV7-7	15	TRBJ1-5	TGTGCCAGCAGCTTCCGGACAGACGGGTATCAGCCCCAGCATTTT	CASSFRTDGYQPQHF
.	TRBD1	TRBV5-1	14	TRBJ1-1	TGCGCCAGCAGCTGGGACAGGGTGAACACTGAAGCTTTCTTT	CASSWDRVNTEAFF
.	.	TRBV20-1	16	TRBJ2-7	TGCAGTGCTAGTTACCCCCAACCGGACTCGGCCTACGAGCAGTACTTC	CSASYPQPDSAYEQYF
.	.	TRBV5-1	15	TRBJ1-2	TGCGCCAGCAGAGTTGGCGGGGGGTCTGATAATGGCTACACCTTC	CASRVGGGSDNGYTF
.	TRBD2	TRBV5-1	19	TRBJ2-2	TGCGCCAGCAGCTTGACCGTACTAGCGGGAGGGTTAAACACCGGGGAGCTGTTTTTT	CASSLTVLAGGLNTGELFF